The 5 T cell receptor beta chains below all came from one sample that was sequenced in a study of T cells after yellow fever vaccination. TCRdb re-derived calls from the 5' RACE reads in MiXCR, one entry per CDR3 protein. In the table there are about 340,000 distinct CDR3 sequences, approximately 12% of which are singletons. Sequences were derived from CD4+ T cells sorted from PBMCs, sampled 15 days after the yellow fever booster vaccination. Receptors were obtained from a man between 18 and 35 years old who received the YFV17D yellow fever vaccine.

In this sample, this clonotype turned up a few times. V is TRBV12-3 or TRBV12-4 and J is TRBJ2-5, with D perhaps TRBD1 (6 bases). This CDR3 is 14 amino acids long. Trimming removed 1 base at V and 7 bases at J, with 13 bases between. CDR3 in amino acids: CASSLGDTLRTQYF. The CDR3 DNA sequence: TGTGCCAGCAGTTTAGGGGACACGCTTCGGACCCAGTACTTC.

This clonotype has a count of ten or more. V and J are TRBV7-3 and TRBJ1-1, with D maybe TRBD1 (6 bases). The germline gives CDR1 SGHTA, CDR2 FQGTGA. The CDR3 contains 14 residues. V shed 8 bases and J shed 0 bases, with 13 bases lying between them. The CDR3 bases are TGTGCCAGCGTTTCAGGGGCCGTGAACACTGAAGCTTTCTTT. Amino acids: CASVSGAVNTEAFF.

The CDR3 here is CASSFSGGTQYF. The CDR3 DNA sequence: TGTGCCAGCAGTTTTTCCGGGGGTACGCAGTATTTT. The chain combines TRBV12-3 or TRBV12-4 with TRBJ2-3; tentative D call: TRBD2 (6 bases). V was cut by 3 bases and J by 8 bases, with 9 bases left in between. This CDR3 has 12 amino acids.

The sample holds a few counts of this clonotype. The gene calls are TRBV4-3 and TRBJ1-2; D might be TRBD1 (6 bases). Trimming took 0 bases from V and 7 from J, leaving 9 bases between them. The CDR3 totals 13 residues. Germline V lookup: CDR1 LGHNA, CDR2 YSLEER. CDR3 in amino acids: CASSQEGGGGYTF. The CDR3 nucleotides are TGCGCCAGCAGCCAAGAAGGGGGTGGTGGCTACACCTTC.

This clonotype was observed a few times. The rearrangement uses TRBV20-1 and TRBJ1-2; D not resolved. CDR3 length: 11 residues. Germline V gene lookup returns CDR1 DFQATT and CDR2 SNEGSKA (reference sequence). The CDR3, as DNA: TGCCGTCCAGACTCCGGGTATGGCTACACCTTC. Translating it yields CRPDSGYGYTF.